This T cell receptor beta chain was obtained from a study of cytomegalovirus exposure and HLA in healthy donors. Study-wide results and limits: Generally TCR sequences proved uncommon, though certain public TCRs appeared in numerous donors.

V was trimmed by 1 base and J by 2 bases, leaving 18 bases between them. This CDR3 has 18 amino acids. The germline V gene has CDR1 MGHRA and CDR2 YSYEKL. The data were produced by immunoSEQ multiplex PCR, yet TCRdb's version contains in-frame clones alone and is incomplete. The sample records about 100,000 clones, approximately 94% being singletons. As to this clone: Its antigen is currently unknown.

Sequencing was performed on PBMCs. This TCR was sampled from a woman in her late teens or twenties in good health and CMV-seronegative. V and J are TRBV4-1 and TRBJ2-1; tentatively, D is TRBD2 (6 bases). The CDR3 DNA sequence: TGCGCCAGCAGCCAAGTGGCCCTAGGAGGGTTAACCTACAATGAGCAGTTCTTC. This encodes CASSQVALGGLTYNEQFF.